A single T cell receptor beta chain is shown here with its context. These data come from a study of blood T cell repertoires in COVID-19. Overall study context: Italy, Spain and the United States were the sources of the convalescent and acute COVID-19 samples. Sample material is recorded as cDNA or gDNA derived from T cells, B-cell-depleted T cells, or PBMCs.

This table comes from immunoSEQ multiplex PCR, and its TCRdb copy is limited to in-frame clones, with some not included. The table records around 200,000 clones, less than 85% of them present only once. The sample was peripheral blood. The clonotype was recovered from a woman between 65 and 79 years old with acute or convalescent COVID-19.

CDR3 sequence: CASTQGYEQYF. The CDR3 DNA reads TGTGCCAGCACGCAGGGCTACGAGCAGTACTTC. The chain combines TRBV2 with TRBJ2-7, with D perhaps TRBD1 (5 bases). The CDR3 spans 11 residues. Trimming removed 7 bases at V and 3 bases at J, with 7 bases between. Germline V lookup: CDR1 SNHLY, CDR2 FYNNEI.